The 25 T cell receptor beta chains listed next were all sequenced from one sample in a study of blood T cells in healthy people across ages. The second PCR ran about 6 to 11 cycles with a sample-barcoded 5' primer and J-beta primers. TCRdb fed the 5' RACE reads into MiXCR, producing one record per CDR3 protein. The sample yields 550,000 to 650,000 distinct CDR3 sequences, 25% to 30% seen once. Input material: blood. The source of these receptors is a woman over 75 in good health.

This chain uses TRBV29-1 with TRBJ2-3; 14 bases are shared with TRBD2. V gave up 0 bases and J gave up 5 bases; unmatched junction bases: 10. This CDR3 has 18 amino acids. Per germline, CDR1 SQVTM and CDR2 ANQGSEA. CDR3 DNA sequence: TGCAGCGTTGAAGATCTTGGGACTAGCGGGAGAGGGGGAGATACGCAGTATTTT. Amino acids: CSVEDLGTSGRGGDTQYF.

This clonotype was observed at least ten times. The CDR3 coding sequence is TGTGCCAGCAGGATTGGGCTAGCGGGGCCCAATGAGCAGTTCTTC. Amino acid sequence: CASRIGLAGPNEQFF. The V gene is TRBV28, the J gene TRBJ2-1; TRBD2 matches 9 bases. This CDR3 is built from 15 residues. Trimming cost V 6 bases and J 6 bases; bases outside gene matches: 9. The germline V gene has CDR1 MDHEN and CDR2 SYDVKM.

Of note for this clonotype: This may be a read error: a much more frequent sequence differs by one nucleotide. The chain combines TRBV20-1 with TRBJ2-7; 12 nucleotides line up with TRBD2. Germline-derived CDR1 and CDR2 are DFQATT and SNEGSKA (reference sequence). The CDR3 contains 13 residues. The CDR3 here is CSAGVTSGGEQDF. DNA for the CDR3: TGCAGTGCCGGGGTGACTAGCGGGGGCGAGCAGGACTTC.

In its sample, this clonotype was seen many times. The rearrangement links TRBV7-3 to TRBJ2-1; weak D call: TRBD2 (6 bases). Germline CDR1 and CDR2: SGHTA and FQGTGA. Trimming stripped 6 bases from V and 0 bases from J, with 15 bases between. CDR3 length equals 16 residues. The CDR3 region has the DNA TGTGCCAGCAGTCCAGTCGGGGGTACCTCCTACAATGAGCAGTTCTTC. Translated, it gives CASSPVGGTSYNEQFF.

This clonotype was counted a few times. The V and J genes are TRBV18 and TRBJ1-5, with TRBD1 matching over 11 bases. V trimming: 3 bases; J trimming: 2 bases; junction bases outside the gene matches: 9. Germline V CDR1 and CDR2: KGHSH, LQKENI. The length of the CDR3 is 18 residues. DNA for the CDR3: TGTGCCAGCTCACCGCGGCGGACAGGGGGCTCCGGCAATCAGCCCCAGCATTTT. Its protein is CASSPRRTGGSGNQPQHF.

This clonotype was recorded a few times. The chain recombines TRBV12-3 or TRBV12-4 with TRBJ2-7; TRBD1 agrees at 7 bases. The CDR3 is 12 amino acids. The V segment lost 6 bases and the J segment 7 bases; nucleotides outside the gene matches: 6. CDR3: CASRYRGKEQYF. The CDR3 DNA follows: TGTGCCAGCAGGTACAGGGGTAAGGAGCAGTACTTC.

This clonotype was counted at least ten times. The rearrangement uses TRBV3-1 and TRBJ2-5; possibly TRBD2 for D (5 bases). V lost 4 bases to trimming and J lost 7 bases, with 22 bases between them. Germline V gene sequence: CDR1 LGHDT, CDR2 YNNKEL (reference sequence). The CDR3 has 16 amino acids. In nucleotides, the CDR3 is TGTGCCAGCAGCCTCCATCGGGGAACTGGAGGAGGGACCCAGTACTTC. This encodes CASSLHRGTGGGTQYF.

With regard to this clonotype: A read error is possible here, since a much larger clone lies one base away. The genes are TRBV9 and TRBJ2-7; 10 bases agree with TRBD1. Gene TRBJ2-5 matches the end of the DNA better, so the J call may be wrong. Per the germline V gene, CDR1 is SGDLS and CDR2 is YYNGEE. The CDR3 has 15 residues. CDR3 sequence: CASSVVGTGEETQYF. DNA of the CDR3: TGTGCCAGCAGCGTAGTCGGGACAGGGGAGGAGACCCAGTACTTC.

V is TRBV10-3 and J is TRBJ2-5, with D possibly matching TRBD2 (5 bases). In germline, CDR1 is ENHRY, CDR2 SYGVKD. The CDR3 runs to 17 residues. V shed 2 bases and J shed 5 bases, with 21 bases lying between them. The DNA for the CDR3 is TGTGCCATCAGTGAGGTGCTAGGTCGGACTCACGGGGAGACCCAGTACTTC. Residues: CAISEVLGRTHGETQYF.

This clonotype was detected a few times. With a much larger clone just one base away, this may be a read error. This chain's CDR3 is CSAALLVGAYNEQYF. CDR3 coding DNA: TGCAGTGCAGCCCTCCTGGTTGGGGCCTACAATGAGCAGTACTTC. The J gene is TRBJ2-1, the V gene TRBV20-1, with TRBD1 as a possible D gene (5 bases). The DNA end lines up better with TRBJ2-7; the J call may be wrong. The CDR3 covers 15 residues. Germline V gene sequence: CDR1 DFQATT, CDR2 SNEGSKA (reference sequence).

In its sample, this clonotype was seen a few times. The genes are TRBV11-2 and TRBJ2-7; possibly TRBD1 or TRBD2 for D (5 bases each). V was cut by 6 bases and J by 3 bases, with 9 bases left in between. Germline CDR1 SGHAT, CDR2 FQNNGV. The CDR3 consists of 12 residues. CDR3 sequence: CASSGGNYEQYF. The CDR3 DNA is TGTGCCAGCAGTGGGGGTAACTACGAGCAGTACTTC.

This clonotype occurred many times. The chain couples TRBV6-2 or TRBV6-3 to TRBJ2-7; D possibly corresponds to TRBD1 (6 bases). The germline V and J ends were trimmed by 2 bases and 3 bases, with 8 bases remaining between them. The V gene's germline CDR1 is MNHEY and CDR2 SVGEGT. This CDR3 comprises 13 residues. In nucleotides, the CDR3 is TGTGCCAGCAGTTACCTACAGGGCTACGAGCAGTACTTC. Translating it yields CASSYLQGYEQYF.

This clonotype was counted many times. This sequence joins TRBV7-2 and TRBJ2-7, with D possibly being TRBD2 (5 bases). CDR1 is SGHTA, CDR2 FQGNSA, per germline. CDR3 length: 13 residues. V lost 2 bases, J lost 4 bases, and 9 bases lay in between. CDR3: CASSLTRWYEQYF. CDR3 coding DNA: TGTGCCAGCAGCTTAACTAGGTGGTACGAGCAGTACTTC.

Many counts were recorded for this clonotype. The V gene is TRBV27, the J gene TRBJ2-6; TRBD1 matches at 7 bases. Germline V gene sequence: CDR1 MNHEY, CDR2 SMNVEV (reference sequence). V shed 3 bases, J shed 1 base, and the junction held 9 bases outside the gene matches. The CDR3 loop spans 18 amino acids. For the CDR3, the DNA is TGTGCCAGCAGTTTGAGGGCCAGGGGGACATCTGGGGCCAACGTCCTGACTTTC. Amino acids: CASSLRARGTSGANVLTF.

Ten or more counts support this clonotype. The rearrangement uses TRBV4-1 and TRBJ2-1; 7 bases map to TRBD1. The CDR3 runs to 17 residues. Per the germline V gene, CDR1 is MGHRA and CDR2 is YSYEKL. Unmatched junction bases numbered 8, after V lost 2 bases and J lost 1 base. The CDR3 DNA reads TGCGCCAGCAGCCAATTACCCGGACAGGTTTCCTACAATGAGCAGTTCTTC. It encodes CASSQLPGQVSYNEQFF.

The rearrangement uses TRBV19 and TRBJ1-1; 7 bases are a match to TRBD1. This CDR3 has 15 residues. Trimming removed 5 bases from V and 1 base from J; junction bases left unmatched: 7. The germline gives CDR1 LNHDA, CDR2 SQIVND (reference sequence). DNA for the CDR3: TGTGCCAGTAGTCCGGGGACAGACGCGAACACTGAAGCTTTCTTT. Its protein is CASSPGTDANTEAFF.

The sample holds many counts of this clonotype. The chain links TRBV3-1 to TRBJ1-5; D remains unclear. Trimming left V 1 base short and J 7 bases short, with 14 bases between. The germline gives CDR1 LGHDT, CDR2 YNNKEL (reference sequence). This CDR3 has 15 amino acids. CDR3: CASSQGNREAQPQHF. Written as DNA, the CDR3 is TGTGCCAGCAGCCAAGGTAATCGAGAAGCCCAGCCCCAGCATTTT.

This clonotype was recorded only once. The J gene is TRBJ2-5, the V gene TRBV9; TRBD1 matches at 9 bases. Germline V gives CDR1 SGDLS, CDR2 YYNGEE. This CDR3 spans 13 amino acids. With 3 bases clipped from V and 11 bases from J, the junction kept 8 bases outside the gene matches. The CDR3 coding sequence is TGTGCCAGCAGCGCGACAGGGGGTGGCGGGCAGTACTTC. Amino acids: CASSATGGGGQYF.

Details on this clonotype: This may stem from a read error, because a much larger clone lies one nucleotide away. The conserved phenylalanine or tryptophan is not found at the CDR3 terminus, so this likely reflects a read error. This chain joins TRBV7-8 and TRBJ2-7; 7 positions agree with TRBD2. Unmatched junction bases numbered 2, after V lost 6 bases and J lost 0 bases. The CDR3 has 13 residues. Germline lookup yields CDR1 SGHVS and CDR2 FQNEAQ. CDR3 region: CASRGTNSYEQYL. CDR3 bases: TGTGCCAGCAGGGGGACTAACTCCTACGAGCAGTACTTA.

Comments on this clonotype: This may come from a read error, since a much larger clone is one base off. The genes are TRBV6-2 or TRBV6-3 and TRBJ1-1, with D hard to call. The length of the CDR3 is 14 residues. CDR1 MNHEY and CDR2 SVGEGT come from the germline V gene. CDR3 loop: CAGSSYMKTAEAFF. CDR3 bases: TGTGCCGGCAGTTCTTATATGAAGACGGCTGAAGCTTTCTTT.

CDR3 in amino acids: CASSFRGKQPQHF. The CDR3, as DNA: TGTGCCAGCAGTTTTAGGGGGAAGCAGCCCCAGCATTTT. The V gene is TRBV27, the J gene TRBJ1-5; the D gene is possibly TRBD1 (6 bases). Germline V gene lookup returns CDR1 MNHEY and CDR2 SMNVEV (reference sequence). Trimming shortened V by 3 bases and J by 7 bases, and 10 bases separated the two germline ends. The CDR3 is 13 amino acids.

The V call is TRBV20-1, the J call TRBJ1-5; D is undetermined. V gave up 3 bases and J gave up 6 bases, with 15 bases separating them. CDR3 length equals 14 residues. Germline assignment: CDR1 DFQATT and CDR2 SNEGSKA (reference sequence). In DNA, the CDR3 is TGCAGTGCTAGGGCCGGCCGGGCTAGTCAGCCCCAGCATTTT. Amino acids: CSARAGRASQPQHF.

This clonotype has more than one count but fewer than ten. CDR3 region: CASSLRLANTGELFF. The CDR3 bases are TGCGCCAGCAGCCTCCGACTAGCCAACACCGGGGAGCTGTTTTTT. The genes are TRBV5-1 and TRBJ2-2; 7 nucleotides match TRBD2. J gave up 2 bases and V 4 bases, and 5 bases lay outside the gene matches. Germline CDR1 is SGHRS and CDR2 is YFSETQ. There are 15 residues in the CDR3. The variable domain in full, completed from reference TRBV5-1 and TRBJ2-2, reads KAGVTQTPRYLIKTRGQQVTLSCSPISGHRSVSWYQQTPGQGLQFLFEYFSETQRNKGNFPGRFSGRQFSNSRSEMNVSTLELGDSALYLCASSLRLANTGELFFGEGSRLTVL.

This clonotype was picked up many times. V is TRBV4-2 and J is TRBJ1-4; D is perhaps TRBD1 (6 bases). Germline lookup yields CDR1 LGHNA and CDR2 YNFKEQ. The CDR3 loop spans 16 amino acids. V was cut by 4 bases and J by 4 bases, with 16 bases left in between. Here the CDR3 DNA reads TGTGCCAGCAGCCCCGCGGATAGGGGGGGTAATGAAAAACTGTTTTTT. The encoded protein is CASSPADRGGNEKLFF.

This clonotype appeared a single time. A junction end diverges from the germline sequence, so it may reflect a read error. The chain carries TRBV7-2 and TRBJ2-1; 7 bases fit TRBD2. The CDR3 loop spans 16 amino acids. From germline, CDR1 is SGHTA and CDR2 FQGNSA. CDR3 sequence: CASSPSGPRSGTEQFF. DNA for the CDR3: TGCGCCAGCAGCCCCAGCGGGCCCCGGAGCGGGACTGAGCAGTTCTTC.